These 30 T cell receptor beta chains were all obtained from the same sample, sequenced in a study of T cell responses to AZD1222 COVID-19 vaccine. TCRdb's copy holds only in-frame clones and misses some; the assay was immunoSEQ multiplex PCR. This table has 110,000 to 150,000 clones, approximately 91% appearing once. The source was peripheral blood, collected 28 days after the second AZD1222 dose. These receptors were collected from an adult who received the AZD1222 COVID-19 vaccine.

This clone was counted between two and nine times. This chain links TRBV7-9 with TRBJ1-4; D not resolved. Germline CDR1 reads SEHNR; CDR2 reads FQNEAQ (reference sequence). V was clipped by 5 bases and J by 6 bases, with 16 bases between them. The CDR3 totals 15 residues. CDR3: CASSLKISEDEKLFF. CDR3 bases: TGTGCCAGCAGCCTAAAGATCTCGGAGGATGAAAAACTGTTTTTT.

V usage is TRBV7-3 and J usage is TRBJ1-2, with D possibly TRBD1 on 5 matching bases. With 4 bases removed from V and 7 bases from J, the gap between germline ends came to 10 bases. The CDR3 sequence is 12 residues long. Germline V gene data show CDR1 as SGHTA and CDR2 as FQGTGA. The chain's CDR3 is CASSSRDGGYTF. In nucleotides, the CDR3 is TGTGCCAGCAGCTCCAGGGACGGTGGCTACACCTTC. The whole variable domain, remainder taken from reference TRBV7-3 and TRBJ1-2, is GAGVSQTPSNKVTEKGKYVELRCDPISGHTALYWYRQSLGQGPEFLIYFQGTGAADDSGLPNDRFFAVRPEGSVSTLKIQRTERGDSAVYLCASSSRDGGYTFGSGTRLTVV.

The rearrangement joins TRBV5-1 to TRBJ1-1; D not certain. Per the germline V gene, CDR1 is SGHRS and CDR2 is YFSETQ. Trimming removed 0 bases at V and 1 base at J, with 13 bases between. The CDR3 totals 16 residues. The CDR3 loop is CASSLGTGRRNTEAFF. The CDR3 nucleotides are TGCGCCAGCAGCTTGGGGACCGGGAGACGGAACACTGAAGCTTTCTTT.

This sequence joins TRBV5-1 and TRBJ2-3, with 10 bases fitting TRBD2. The V gene's germline CDR1 is SGHRS and CDR2 YFSETQ. The J segment lost 5 bases and the V segment lost 3 bases, leaving 9 bases of the junction unmatched. The CDR3 loop spans 16 amino acids. DNA for the CDR3: TGCGCCAGCAGCTCCTCCCTAGCGGGGGTAGGAGATACGCAGTATTTT. Its translation: CASSSSLAGVGDTQYF.

The sample holds one count of this clone. The rearrangement uses TRBV5-1 and TRBJ2-1, with D possibly TRBD2 on 5 matching bases. The CDR3 is made up of 14 amino acids. Deletions cut 1 base from V and 12 bases from J, with 17 bases between. Germline loops: CDR1 SGHRS, CDR2 YFSETQ. The CDR3 here is CASSLSTSAGVQFF. Here the CDR3 DNA reads TGCGCCAGCAGCTTGTCGACTTCCGCCGGGGTGCAGTTCTTC.

V is TRBV5-1 and J is TRBJ1-1; D unresolved. This CDR3 contains 11 residues. The V end was cut by 0 bases, the J end by 8 bases, with 5 bases between. Germline V gene data show CDR1 as SGHRS and CDR2 as YFSETQ. This CDR3 reads CASSLGNEAFF. The CDR3 DNA follows: TGCGCCAGCAGCTTGGGGAACGAAGCTTTCTTT.

The chain combines TRBV9 with TRBJ2-7, with D perhaps being TRBD1 or TRBD2 (5 bases each). CDR3 length: 14 amino acids. With 4 bases removed from V and 7 bases from J, the gap between germline ends came to 18 bases. Germline-derived CDR1 and CDR2 are SGDLS and YYNGEE. CDR3 sequence: CASSLVGARTEQYF. The DNA for the CDR3 is TGTGCCAGCAGCCTAGTCGGGGCGCGAACGGAGCAGTACTTC. The whole variable domain, remainder taken from reference TRBV9 and TRBJ2-7, is DSGVTQTPKHLITATGQRVTLRCSPRSGDLSVYWYQQSLDQGLQFLIQYYNGEERAKGNILERFSAQQFPDLHSELNLSSLELGDSALYFCASSLVGARTEQYFGPGTRLTVT.

This clone was seen only once. This chain joins TRBV29-1 and TRBJ2-7; D gene uncertain. The germline gives CDR1 SQVTM, CDR2 ANQGSEA. The CDR3 contains 10 residues. This CDR3 is CSAGDYEQYF. CDR3 DNA: TGCAGTGCTGGGGACTACGAGCAGTACTTC.

The gene calls are TRBV10-3 and TRBJ1-1; TRBD1 aligns across 9 bases. The germline CDR1 and CDR2 sequences are ENHRY and SYGVKD. The length of the CDR3 is 16 residues. V trimming: 2 bases; J trimming: 1 base; junction bases outside the gene matches: 5. CDR3 in amino acids: CAISEGTGWTNTEAFF. The CDR3 coding sequence is TGTGCCATCAGTGAGGGGACAGGGTGGACGAACACTGAAGCTTTCTTT.

The V gene is TRBV15, the J gene TRBJ1-2; D gene unclear. Germline-derived CDR1 and CDR2 are LNHNV and YYDKDF (reference sequence). The V end lost 1 base, the J end lost 1 base, and 4 bases lay between the germline ends. The CDR3 has 13 residues. CDR3 amino acids: CATSRVINYGYTF. CDR3 coding DNA: TGTGCCACCAGCAGAGTGATTAACTATGGCTACACCTTC.

This chain joins TRBV19 and TRBJ1-1, with D possibly matching TRBD1 (5 bases). Germline loops: CDR1 LNHDA, CDR2 SQIVND (reference sequence). The CDR3 is made up of 12 amino acids. Trimming stripped 0 bases from V and 7 bases from J, with 6 bases between. The CDR3 coding sequence is TGTGCCAGTAGTATAGAGGGACGTGAAGCTTTCTTT. The encoded protein is CASSIEGREAFF.

This clone came up once. V is TRBV9 and J is TRBJ2-7; 7 bases fit TRBD2. The CDR3 has 14 residues. Germline values: CDR1 SGDLS, CDR2 YYNGEE. V lost 4 bases and J lost 6; bases outside the gene matches: 10. The CDR3 reads CASSSGTGGSEQYF. CDR3 sequence (DNA): TGTGCCAGCAGCAGCGGGACTGGCGGTTCCGAGCAGTACTTC.

The chain joins TRBV7-3 to TRBJ1-6; D is unresolved. Deletions cut 2 bases from V and 7 bases from J, with 12 bases between. Germline CDR1 is SGHTA and CDR2 is FQGTGA. The CDR3 covers 15 residues. CDR3 protein: CASSLSSLGNSPLHF. CDR3 sequence (DNA): TGTGCCAGCAGCTTATCCTCTCTAGGAAATTCACCCCTCCACTTT.

The gene calls are TRBV6-5 and TRBJ2-1; no reliable D call. Trimming pared 5 bases from V and 3 bases from J, leaving 14 bases between. Germline-derived CDR1 and CDR2 are MNHEY and SVGAGI. This CDR3 spans 15 amino acids. In DNA, the CDR3 is TGTGCCAGCAGTCCCCTGGGCCAGGTCTACAATGAGCAGTTCTTC. Translation: CASSPLGQVYNEQFF.

The rearrangement joins TRBV6-6 to TRBJ2-2; possible D gene TRBD2, 5 bases. The CDR3 covers 14 residues. The germline V gene has CDR1 MNHNY and CDR2 SVGAGI (reference sequence). The V and J ends lost 6 bases and 7 bases respectively, with 15 bases between them. This CDR3 is CASSRGPGDGELFF. The CDR3, as DNA: TGTGCCAGCAGCCGCGGGCCTGGGGACGGGGAGCTGTTTTTT.

The V and J genes are TRBV19 and TRBJ1-5, with unresolved D. This CDR3 contains 13 residues. The V gene's germline CDR1 is LNHDA and CDR2 SQIVND (reference sequence). Between the trimmed V and J ends, which lost 0 bases and 7 bases, there was a span of 7 bases. DNA for the CDR3: TGTGCCAGTAGTATAGAAGCCGGGCAGCCCCAGCATTTT. Translated: CASSIEAGQPQHF.

The V call is TRBV7-8, the J call TRBJ2-7; D assignment may be TRBD1 or TRBD2 (6 bases each). V was cut by 5 bases and J by 0 bases, with 14 bases left in between. The CDR3 contains 15 residues. Germline CDR1 and CDR2: SGHVS and FQNEAQ. CDR3: CASSRVGGNSYEQYF. CDR3 DNA sequence: TGTGCCAGCAGCCGGGTAGGGGGGAACTCCTACGAGCAGTACTTC.

The rearrangement uses TRBV12-3 or TRBV12-4 and TRBJ2-6, with D uncertain. Trimming took off 6 bases at V and 2 bases at J, with 5 bases between the two ends. The CDR3 runs 13 residues. CDR3 in amino acids: CASSHTGANVLTF. As DNA, the CDR3 is TGTGCCAGCAGCCATACTGGGGCCAACGTCCTGACTTTC.

In DNA form, the CDR3 reads TGTGCCAGCAGCCCGGGACAGGGAAATGAGCAGTTCTTC. Translating gives CASSPGQGNEQFF. The chain is built from TRBV7-8 and TRBJ2-1; the match to TRBD1 covers 9 bases. This CDR3 contains 13 residues. Per the germline V gene, CDR1 is SGHVS and CDR2 is FQNEAQ. The V segment lost 5 bases and the J segment 7 bases; nucleotides outside the gene matches: 3.

The CDR3 DNA is TGTGCCATCAGTGAGTTTATTTTGCGGGGCGGCGATGAGCAGTTCTTC. Protein sequence: CAISEFILRGGDEQFF. The rearrangement uses TRBV10-3 and TRBJ2-1, with D possibly TRBD2 on 6 matching bases. V lost 1 base to trimming and J lost 8 bases, with 18 bases between them. This CDR3 comprises 16 residues. Germline V gives CDR1 ENHRY, CDR2 SYGVKD.

The chain couples TRBV7-9 to TRBJ2-1; TRBD2 matches 13 bases. The CDR3 extends over 16 amino acids. V was pared by 3 bases and J by 6 bases, with 5 bases of the junction left unmatched. CDR1 and CDR2 from the germline V gene are SEHNR and FQNEAQ (reference sequence). The CDR3, as DNA: TGTGCCAGCAGCTTCGGGGGACTAGCGGGAATCAATGAGCAGTTCTTC. It specifies CASSFGGLAGINEQFF.

The chain joins TRBV18 to TRBJ2-5, with 11 bases matching TRBD2. CDR3 length equals 15 residues. Germline lookup yields CDR1 KGHSH and CDR2 LQKENI. With 6 bases clipped from V and 5 bases from J, the junction kept 8 bases outside the gene matches. DNA of the CDR3: TGTGCCAGCTCCGCCGGGACTAGCGGTGGGGAGACCCAGTACTTC. It translates to CASSAGTSGGETQYF.

The chain carries TRBV5-1 and TRBJ1-4; no firm D call. Germline-derived CDR1 and CDR2 are SGHRS and YFSETQ. V was cut by 4 bases and J by 5 bases, with 12 bases left in between. CDR3 length equals 14 residues. In nucleotides, the CDR3 is TGCGCCAGCAGCCGGAGTGTAGAGAATGAAAAACTGTTTTTT. The encoded protein is CASSRSVENEKLFF.

The chain couples TRBV5-1 to TRBJ2-3; no reliable D call. The CDR3 is made up of 13 amino acids. The V and J ends lost 0 bases and 6 bases respectively, with 8 bases between them. Per the germline V gene, CDR1 is SGHRS and CDR2 is YFSETQ. CDR3 in amino acids: CASSLEVGDTQYF. The CDR3 DNA is TGCGCCAGCAGCTTGGAGGTCGGGGATACGCAGTATTTT.

This clone was seen only once. This chain joins TRBV5-5 and TRBJ1-1; tentatively, D is TRBD1 (6 bases). CDR3 size: 16 residues. V lost 3 bases, J lost 5 bases, and 20 bases lay in between. Germline V lookup: CDR1 SGHKS, CDR2 YYEKEE (reference sequence). This CDR3 is CASSSFGGRTATEAFF. Written as DNA, the CDR3 is TGTGCCAGCAGCTCTTTCGGGGGGCGCACAGCGACTGAAGCTTTCTTT.

The chain carries TRBV7-9 and TRBJ2-3; the match to TRBD2 covers 10 bases. Germline loops: CDR1 SEHNR, CDR2 FQNEAQ (reference sequence). The CDR3 has 16 residues. J gave up 0 bases and V 5 bases, and 5 bases lay outside the gene matches. This chain's CDR3 is CASSLSTSGSTDTQYF. In DNA form, the CDR3 reads TGTGCCAGCAGCCTATCGACTAGCGGGAGCACAGATACGCAGTATTTT.

J is TRBJ2-7 and V is TRBV7-2, with 7 nucleotides matching TRBD1. Germline V CDR1 and CDR2: SGHTA, FQGNSA. The CDR3 consists of 15 residues. V lost 4 bases and J lost 2; bases outside the gene matches: 8. The CDR3 DNA is TGTGCCAGCAGCTCCCTCATAGGGGGCCCCTACGAGCAGTACTTC. This gives the protein CASSSLIGGPYEQYF.

The gene calls are TRBV21-1 and TRBJ1-6; TRBD1 is taken as the D call from the table, unchecked against the DNA. TRBV21-1 is recorded as a pseudogene. This CDR3 is built from 17 residues. CDR3 sequence: CASSSCRCSSYNSPLHF. For the CDR3, the DNA is TGTGCCAGCAGCAGCTGCAGGTGTAGCTCCTATAATTCACCCCTCCACTTT.

The chain carries TRBV5-4 and TRBJ2-7; TRBD2 is a possible D gene (7 bases). From germline, CDR1 is SGHNT and CDR2 YYREEE (reference sequence). The germline V and J ends were trimmed by 4 bases and 1 base, with 18 bases remaining between them. This CDR3 is 16 amino acids long. The CDR3 reads CASSGGAFYRSYEQYF. DNA for the CDR3: TGTGCCAGCAGCGGGGGGGCCTTTTATAGATCCTACGAGCAGTACTTC.

This sequence joins TRBV7-9 and TRBJ1-3, with 9 nucleotides matching TRBD1. CDR1 SEHNR and CDR2 FQNEAQ come from the germline V gene (reference sequence). The ends lost 5 bases at V and 0 bases at J; junction bases unmatched: 5. CDR3 length: 16 residues. DNA of the CDR3: TGTGCCAGCAGCCCCACAGGGGGCGTCTCTGGAAACACCATATATTTT. Its protein is CASSPTGGVSGNTIYF.